This entry describes one T cell receptor beta chain. The target antigen is unknown. TCRdb's table, derived via immunoSEQ multiplex PCR, lists solely in-frame clones and lacks some. The sample comprises approximately 22,000 clones, less than 90% of which are singletons, and under 0.3% rests with the top ten. These data come from a study of regulatory dendritic cells for organ transplantation. In the study overall: Regulatory dendritic cells were monocyte-derived, receiving vitamin D3 on days 0 and 4 and IL-10 on day 4. Overall study results and limits: Memory CD8+ clonal expansion seemed more limited with regulatory than mature dendritic cells. Considerable individual heterogeneity was seen in alloreactive memory CD8+ T cells.

Sorted subsets were CFSE-labeled and cultured four to six days with allogeneic dendritic cells. Naive CD45RA+ and memory CD45RO+ CD4+ or CD8+ T cells were FACS-sorted. V lost 4 bases to trimming and J lost 10 bases, with 14 bases between them. Germline V gives CDR1 SQVTM, CDR2 ANQGSEA. The CDR3 totals 12 residues. The sequence was obtained from a human donor in good health. The sample was naive CD4+ T cells from blood cultured with dendritic cells. This sample's subset: CD45RA+ naive T cells. The chain joins TRBV29-1 to TRBJ2-1; D might be TRBD1 (5 bases). In nucleotides, the CDR3 is TGCAGCGTTGTGGCAGACAGCCTAGAGCAGTTCTTC. It translates to CSVVADSLEQFF.